Included here is one T cell receptor (beta chain) sequence, with context. The data derive from a study of shared clonotypes between healthy human individuals. Trimming pared 1 base from V and 4 bases from J, leaving 10 bases between. Germline CDR1 reads SGDLS; CDR2 reads YYNGEE. The CDR3 has 14 amino acids. Produced via immunoSEQ multiplex PCR; TCRdb's table is partial and in-frame only. The table records roughly 1,000,000 clones, roughly 74% of them present only once. This chain links TRBV9 with TRBJ2-3; D not certain. This sequence originates from a man younger than 35 in good health. Some clones in this sample may be carry-over from other donors' samples. The specimen sequenced was memory CD4+ T cells from PBMCs. Subset indicated: CD45RA-negative fraction. CDR3 region: CASSVLERADTQYF. The CDR3 coding sequence is TGTGCCAGCAGCGTACTGGAGAGAGCAGATACGCAGTATTTT.